This TCR beta chain appears in the sequencing data of a study of cytotoxic CD8 clonotypes in ibrutinib-treated CLL. About the study: Partial response occurred in roughly 25 patients and complete response in 2; at median roughly 72 months, around 14 remained remitted and around twelve progressed. Response samples followed a median 12 months of treatment, range 6 to 36. Notes on the study in general: There were few public clonotypes, and on treatment they contracted or stayed stable.

Method: immunoSEQ multiplex PCR; TCRdb's copy keeps in-frame clones and lacks some. Altogether 150,000 or so clones are present, roughly 90% being singletons, with the ten largest covering 3%. The CDR3 consists of 14 residues. CDR1 is SGHDT, CDR2 YYEEEE, per germline. Comment on this clone: Its matching antigen is unknown. This clone may be a read error of a much larger clone one base away.

The specimen was PBMCs, collected at disease progression, from a patient treated with ibrutinib. This sequence originates from a human donor with chronic lymphocytic leukemia. The rearrangement joins TRBV5-6 to TRBJ2-7; perhaps TRBD1 as D (6 bases). The CDR3 bases are TGTGCCAGCAGCTTAGGGGGAGATACCTACAAGCAGTACTTC. Translation: CASSLGGDTYKQYF.